One sample yielded the 19 T cell receptor beta chains listed below, sequenced in a study of post-analysis software for immune sequencing data. TCR beta cDNA libraries had unique molecular identifiers. TCRdb itself ran the PCR reads through MiXCR, one entry per CDR3 protein. The sample consists of approximately 260,000 distinct CDR3 sequences, 30% to 45% of them appearing once. Overall study findings and caveats: Controls showed lower frequencies than patients for roughly 5 TRBV segments, and TRBV5-6, TRBV5-1 and TRBV20-1 were among these.

No antigen has been identified for these receptors. The sequenced material came from blood. The receptors stem from a girl aged 5-17 years with multiple sclerosis.

The chain uses TRBV20-1 and TRBJ2-7, with D tentatively TRBD1 (5 bases). Germline CDR1 reads DFQATT; CDR2 reads SNEGSKA (reference sequence). This CDR3 has 14 residues. Trimming took 4 bases from V and 1 from J, leaving 14 bases between them. The chain's CDR3 is CSANKETVSYEQYF. CDR3 DNA sequence: TGCAGTGCTAACAAAGAGACAGTATCCTACGAGCAGTACTTC.

This clonotype was picked up many times. As DNA, the CDR3 is TGTGCCAGCTCACCAGCCATGAGCACAGATACGCAGTATTTT. It translates to CASSPAMSTDTQYF. This chain links TRBV18 with TRBJ2-3; D not resolved. Germline V CDR1 and CDR2: KGHSH, LQKENI. The CDR3 is 14 residues long. V was clipped by 2 bases and J by 0 bases, with 6 bases between them.

This clonotype was recorded many times. The rearrangement links TRBV27 to TRBJ2-6; no reliable D call. The CDR3 sequence is 12 residues long. The germline V gene has CDR1 MNHEY and CDR2 SMNVEV (reference sequence). V lost 5 bases and J 2 bases, leaving 1 base between the germline ends. The DNA of the CDR3 is TGTGCCAGCAGTACTGGGGCCAACGTCCTGACTTTC. It encodes CASSTGANVLTF.

At least ten counts were recorded for this clonotype. The chain recombines TRBV14 with TRBJ2-1, with D tentatively TRBD1 (5 bases). V was trimmed by 0 bases and J by 9 bases, leaving 18 bases between them. CDR3 length: 16 amino acids. CDR1 SGHDN and CDR2 FVKESK come from the germline V gene. CDR3 bases: TGTGCCAGCAGCCAAGACGGGCGGTCCTTCCAGGGTGAGCAGTTCTTC. It translates to CASSQDGRSFQGEQFF. The full variable domain, with the rest looked up from reference TRBV14 and TRBJ2-1, is EAGVTQFPSHSVIEKGQTVTLRCDPISGHDNLYWYRRVMGKEIKFLLHFVKESKQDESGMPNNRFLAERTGGTYSTLKVQPAELEDSGVYFCASSQDGRSFQGEQFFGPGTRLTVL.

As for this clonotype: Given a much more abundant clone one base away, this may be a read error. This chain joins TRBV10-3 and TRBJ2-5; 7 nucleotides align to TRBD2. Germline loops: CDR1 ENHRY, CDR2 SYGVKD. The CDR3 contains 13 residues. CDR3 in DNA: TGTGCCATCAGGGGGGGGGAGAGAGAGACCCTGTACTTC. Translated, it gives CAIRGGERETLYF.

Notes on this clonotype: A read error may be the cause here, since a much bigger clone is one base away. This chain uses TRBV5-1 with TRBJ2-5; D possibly uses TRBD1 or TRBD2 (5 bases each). The J call may be mistaken, given a closer DNA end match to TRBJ2-7. The CDR3 covers 14 residues. CDR1 and CDR2 (germline): SGHRS, YFSETQ. CDR3 residues: CASIERGVGHEQYF. The CDR3 DNA reads TGCGCCAGCATTGAACGGGGCGTTGGTCACGAGCAGTACTTC.

On this clonotype itself: This clone may be a read error of a much larger clone one base away. The chain uses TRBV20-1 and TRBJ1-1, with D possibly being TRBD1 (6 bases). CDR3 length equals 15 residues. Trimming cost V 1 base and J 4 bases, with 16 bases left between them. CDR1 and CDR2 from the germline V gene are DFQATT and SNEGSKA (reference sequence). The CDR3 reads CSARAYQGGGTEAFF. The CDR3 bases are TGCAGTGCTAGAGCATACCAGGGAGGGGGCACTGAAGCTTTCTTT.

Many counts were recorded for this clonotype. The junction and the germline gene differ at one end; a read error may be behind it. The V and J genes are TRBV5-1 and TRBJ2-5; weak D call: TRBD2 (6 bases). The germline CDR1 and CDR2 sequences are SGHRS and YFSETQ. The CDR3 runs 15 residues. CDR3 DNA sequence: TGCGCCAGCAGCCTACGGCGGGGCCACCAAGAGATCCAGTACTTC. Protein product: CASSLRRGHQEIQYF.

This clonotype was observed a few times. This sequence joins TRBV5-5 and TRBJ2-1; tentatively, D is TRBD1 or TRBD2 (5 bases each). Germline V gives CDR1 SGHKS, CDR2 YYEKEE (reference sequence). Trimming pared 4 bases from V and 4 bases from J, leaving 12 bases between. CDR3 length: 14 residues. CDR3 amino acids: CASSPRDQYNEQFF. CDR3 nucleotide sequence: TGTGCCAGCAGCCCCCGGGACCAATACAATGAGCAGTTCTTC.

The J gene is TRBJ1-2, the V gene TRBV10-3; D is unresolved. V was shortened by 3 bases and J by 1 base, with 12 bases between the two germline ends. This CDR3 has 15 amino acids. Germline-derived CDR1 and CDR2 are ENHRY and SYGVKD. Here the CDR3 reads CAISDKGYSNYGYTF. In DNA form, the CDR3 reads TGTGCCATCAGTGATAAAGGGTACAGTAACTATGGCTACACCTTC.

This clonotype appeared a few times. This sequence may be a read error, since a much larger clone differs from it by one base. The gene calls are TRBV7-8 and TRBJ2-5; 14 bases agree with TRBD2. The CDR3 contains 19 residues. Germline V gene sequence: CDR1 SGHVS, CDR2 FQNEAQ. The ends lost 8 bases at V and 3 bases at J; junction bases unmatched: 17. Here the CDR3 reads CASGSTTSGGELIKETQYF. CDR3 coding DNA: TGTGCCAGCGGCTCCACGACTAGCGGGGGGGAGTTAATAAAAGAGACCCAGTACTTC.

Comments on this clonotype: A much larger clone is a single base away; this may be a read error. This chain links TRBV15 with TRBJ2-5, with 11 bases lining up with TRBD2. The J segment lost 5 bases and the V segment lost 0 bases, leaving 2 bases of the junction unmatched. Per the germline V gene, CDR1 is LNHNV and CDR2 is YYDKDF (reference sequence). CDR3 length: 15 residues. The CDR3: CATSRDRTSGETQYF. The DNA for the CDR3 is TGTGCCACCAGCAGAGATAGGACTAGCGGGGAGACCCAGTACTTC.

The table lists this clonotype with many counts. This chain connects TRBV7-6 to TRBJ2-1, with D perhaps matching TRBD2 (7 bases). The CDR3 totals 16 residues. The germline V gene encodes CDR1 SGHVS and CDR2 FNYEAQ. Trimming stripped 2 bases from V and 8 bases from J, with 19 bases between. CDR3 sequence: CASSLSWGGGPDEQFF. CDR3 DNA: TGTGCCAGCAGCTTATCATGGGGGGGGGGCCCCGATGAGCAGTTCTTC.

This clonotype has ten or more counts. The chain combines TRBV28 with TRBJ1-6; TRBD1 aligns across 8 bases. The trim removed 7 bases at V and 10 bases at J, leaving 9 bases unmatched. Germline CDR1 is MDHEN and CDR2 is SYDVKM. The CDR3 length is 14 residues. In nucleotides, the CDR3 is TGTGCCAGCATCCTCAGGGGGCACGGCTCACCCCTCCACTTT. Translated, it gives CASILRGHGSPLHF. The whole variable domain, remainder taken from reference TRBV28 and TRBJ1-6, is DVKVTQSSRYLVKRTGEKVFLECVQDMDHENMFWYRQDPGLGLRLIYFSYDVKMKEKGDIPEGYSVSREKKERFSLILESASTNQTSMYLCASILRGHGSPLHFGNGTRLTVT.

Concerning this clonotype: A single base separates this from a much larger clone, so it may be a read error. This chain links TRBV3-1 with TRBJ2-1; TRBD2 matches at 11 bases. The CDR3 totals 18 residues. Germline V gene data show CDR1 as LGHDT and CDR2 as YNNKEL (reference sequence). V gave up 0 bases and J gave up 5 bases; unmatched junction bases: 9. The CDR3 loop is CASSQDGMGTSGNNEQFF. The CDR3 bases are TGTGCCAGCAGCCAAGACGGAATGGGGACTAGCGGCAACAATGAGCAGTTCTTC.

This clonotype has at least ten counts. The V gene is TRBV6-5, the J gene TRBJ1-2, with D possibly matching TRBD1 (5 bases). The CDR3 has 19 residues. Trimming stripped 2 bases from V and 4 bases from J, with 26 bases between. The germline CDR1 and CDR2 sequences are MNHEY and SVGAGI. CDR3 bases: TGTGCCAGCAGTTACCCAACCGGGACCTTACCCCCTTACGGCTATGGCTACACCTTC. Protein product: CASSYPTGTLPPYGYGYTF.

This clonotype has just a few counts. The gene calls are TRBV19 and TRBJ2-4; the D call may be TRBD1 or TRBD2 (5 bases each). CDR1 and CDR2 (germline): LNHDA, SQIVND (reference sequence). The V gene lost 11 bases and the J gene lost 0 bases, with 14 bases spanning the gap. The length of the CDR3 is 14 residues. The CDR3, as DNA: TGTGCCTCGGGGCCAGGCAGAGCCAAAAACATTCAGTACTTC. Translated, it gives CASGPGRAKNIQYF.

This clonotype was recorded many times. This chain links TRBV29-1 with TRBJ1-2; 8 bases are shared with TRBD1. The germline V gene has CDR1 SQVTM and CDR2 ANQGSEA. This CDR3 comprises 11 residues. V shed 8 bases, J shed 8 bases, and the junction held 7 bases outside the gene matches. CDR3 loop: CSLDREGGYTF. The CDR3 DNA reads as TGCAGCCTGGACAGGGAGGGCGGCTACACCTTC.

This clonotype was seen at least ten times. The J gene is TRBJ2-5, the V gene TRBV7-9; 8 bases map to TRBD2. CDR1 and CDR2 from the germline V gene are SEHNR and FQNEAQ (reference sequence). The CDR3 is made up of 17 amino acids. J gave up 5 bases and V 5 bases, and 16 bases lay outside the gene matches. The CDR3 DNA reads TGTGCCAGCAGCCCAGGGATAGCGGGGCATAGGCGGGAGACCCAGTACTTC. Translated, it gives CASSPGIAGHRRETQYF. Combining the CDR3 with reference TRBV7-9 and TRBJ2-5 gives the whole variable domain DTGVSQNPRHKITKRGQNVTFRCDPISEHNRLYWYRQTLGQGPEFLTYFQNEAQLEKSRLLSDRFSAERPKGSFSTLEIQRTEQGDSAMYLCASSPGIAGHRRETQYFGPGTRLLVL.